This TCR beta chain was obtained from a study of blood T cell repertoires in COVID-19. Study-level background: The analysed material was cDNA or gDNA that came from T cells, B-cell-depleted T cells, or PBMCs.

Participants came from around 25 US areas, aged about 18 to 95 years. Participants' reported clinical history set cohort assignment. Methods used by the authors: Cell counts per sample came from amplifying reference gene primers. Only in-frame clones appear in the TCRdb table, and some are missing; sequencing was by immunoSEQ multiplex PCR. V and J calls and clone size are copied from that table; D and trimming were computed from the DNA. The sample holds 150,000 to 200,000 clones; roughly 88% are singletons and the top ten take roughly 10%. Germline V CDR1 and CDR2: SGDLS, YYNGEE. The CDR3 is made up of 14 amino acids. The V end lost 4 bases, the J end lost 2 bases, and 11 bases lay between the germline ends.

The sample consisted of PBMCs or T cells enriched from blood (not recorded which). The source is a woman aged 18-29 years who had recovered from COVID-19. The V and J genes are TRBV9 and TRBJ2-3; the D gene is possibly TRBD2 (5 bases). CDR3 in amino acids: CASSLTRVTDTQYF. CDR3 coding DNA: TGTGCCAGCAGCCTTACTAGGGTCACAGATACGCAGTATTTT.